The table lists the clone carrying this TCR beta chain with many counts. This entry belongs to a study of T-cell reconstitution after alpha-beta-depleted transplantation in children. The V end lost 7 bases, the J end lost 0 bases, and 19 bases lay between the germline ends. Germline V lookup: CDR1 MNHEY, CDR2 SVGAGI. CDR3 length: 17 residues. Construction of the TCRbeta library involved unique molecular identifiers. Each CDR3 protein gets one entry after TCRdb re-called the PCR reads with MiXCR. The table has some 220,000 distinct CDR3 sequences, under 9.5% seen once. This specimen was PBMCs from the stem cell graft donor, taken from the stem cell graft. The source of this sequence is a human donor who donated a stem cell graft to a child with acute lymphoblastic leukemia. The chain links TRBV6-5 to TRBJ1-5, with D tentatively TRBD1 (6 bases). DNA for the CDR3: TGTGCCAGCAACCCGATCAGGGGAGGGAGTAGCAATCAGCCCCAGCATTTT. Its translation: CASNPIRGGSSNQPQHF.